This paragraph reports one TCR beta chain. Its antigen remains unidentified. This CDR3 spans 16 amino acids. V dropped 1 base and J dropped 7; count of bases not matched to a gene: 8. CDR1 and CDR2 from the germline V gene are SGHTA and FQGNSA. These data come from a study of Tregs in tolerant kidney transplant recipients. Study-level points and caveats: Activated donor B cell expansion appeared to reveal the most relevant donor-specific TCRbeta repertoire. Some patients' samples used different primers over time, so nucleotide sequences weren't comparable.

Thawed PBMCs were FACS-sorted into unstimulated CD4+CD25+CD127- regulatory T cells, CD4+CD25- non-regulatory cells, CD4 and CD8 cells. Generated by immunoSEQ multiplex PCR, the TCRdb table keeps only in-frame clones and is missing some. The sample lists roughly 80,000 clones, approximately 89% occurring once. The chain carries TRBV7-2 and TRBJ2-1; TRBD2 matches 9 bases. This clonotype was obtained from a human donor who received a combined kidney and bone marrow transplant. This material consisted of Tregs from blood, taken before the transplant. CDR3 sequence: CASSLVGGRASNEQFF. CDR3 DNA sequence: TGTGCCAGCAGCTTAGTAGGCGGGAGGGCCTCGAATGAGCAGTTCTTC.